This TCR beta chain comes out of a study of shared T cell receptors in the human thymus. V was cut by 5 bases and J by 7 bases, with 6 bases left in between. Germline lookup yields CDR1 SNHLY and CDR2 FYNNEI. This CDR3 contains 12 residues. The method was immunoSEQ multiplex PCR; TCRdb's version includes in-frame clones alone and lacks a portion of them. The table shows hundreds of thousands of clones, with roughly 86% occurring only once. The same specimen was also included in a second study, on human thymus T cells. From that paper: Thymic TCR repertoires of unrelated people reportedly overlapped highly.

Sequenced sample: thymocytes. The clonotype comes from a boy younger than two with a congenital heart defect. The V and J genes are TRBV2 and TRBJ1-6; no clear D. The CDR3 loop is CASSTPNSPLHF. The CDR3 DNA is TGTGCCAGCAGTACTCCCAATTCACCCCTCCACTTT.